Listed below are T cell receptor beta chains from one sample, sequenced in a study of a mutant IDH1 vaccine in newly diagnosed glioma. For these TCRs, the target antigens are not known. The assay was immunoSEQ multiplex PCR, and TCRdb's table has in-frame clones only and misses some. The table shows roughly 57,000 clones, with about nine tenths occurring only once. The sample consisted of PBMCs, taken from a glioma patient whose treatment included an IDH1 peptide vaccine. Every receptor here comes from a man aged 35 to 55 with glioma. The conserved cysteine and the conserved F or W are not part of the CDR3 here. Fields, in order: clone size, V gene, CDR3 protein. Expanded clones are given a class, and other clones once, few, many or no size at all.

. TRBV5-5 ASSLVQNTGELF
. TRBV28 AITRASGGYNEQF
. TRBV7-9 ASSPTSGRTVEQF
. TRBV28 ASSLPGTLPYEQY
. TRBV7-9 ASSPSRGGNTEAF
. TRBV30 AWRQGASTDTQY
. TRBV11-2 ASSLVRSASGAQETQY
. TRBV19 ASSHPDPGYT
. TRBV4-3 ASSQSEGRASSHEQF
. TRBV27 ASSFRGTSVGTDTQY
. TRBV5-6 ASFRENYGYT
. TRBV5-1 ASRRGGLGADTQY
. TRBV19 ASSVGQGEDQPQH
. TRBV28 ASSLGRGINEQY
few TRBV6-5 ASSYLGTGRDDEQF
. TRBV7-9 ASSPGLASYT
. TRBV19 ASSLGNWANSPLH
few TRBV6-6 ASSLQGSNQPQH
once TRBV23-1 ASSQSETPGSSNQPQH
. TRBV10-3 AIRDTYEQY
. TRBV6-1 ASRDLGQGSWNTEAF
. TRBV6-6 ASSPARAADTQY
. TRBV13 ASSSTGKKLF
. TRBV7-2 ASSFGMGLLMDGYT
once TRBV19 ASTRPLARELF
. TRBV5-1 ASSLVGAANEKLF
. TRBV7-9 ASSPSGGGGDTQY
once TRBV28 ASTPTRGAPEAF
. TRBV30 AWSVNRDGTNQPQH
. TRBV5-4 ASSYGDRDYGYT
. TRBV25-1 ASSAGTGEAF
. TRBV9 ASSGTRPNTEAF
. TRBV5-1 ASSFRGQNTEAF
. TRBV27 ASSFTGNRRYYGYT
few TRBV7-9 ASSFTGLSYEQY
. TRBV4-3 ASSQDGTNGLAGADTQY
. TRBV27 ASSWGRSTGELF
. TRBV4-1 ASRVRGGEYNEQF
. TRBV28 ASNSRTGELF
. TRBV11-1 ASSYRGNYNEQF
few TRBV27 ASSIIGETQY
. TRBV5-1 ASGTPSVGYT
. TRBV28 ASSLSGSTYNEQF
. TRBV19 ASSPTGSNQPQH
. TRBV28 ASSLTGGAYEQY
. TRBV30 AWTVVVGQGTGNTIY